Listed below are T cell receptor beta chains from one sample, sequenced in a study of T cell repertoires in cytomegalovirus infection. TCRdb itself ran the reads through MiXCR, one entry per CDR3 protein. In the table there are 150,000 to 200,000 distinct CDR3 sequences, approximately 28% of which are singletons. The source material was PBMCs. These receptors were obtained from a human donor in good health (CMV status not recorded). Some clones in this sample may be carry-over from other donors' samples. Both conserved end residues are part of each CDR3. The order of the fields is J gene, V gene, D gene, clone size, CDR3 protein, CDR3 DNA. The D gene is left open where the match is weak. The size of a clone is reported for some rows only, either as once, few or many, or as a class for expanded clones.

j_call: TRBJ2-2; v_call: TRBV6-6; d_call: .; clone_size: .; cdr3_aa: CASSLQGRGELFF; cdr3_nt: TGTGCCAGCAGTTTACAGGGGAGGGGGGAGCTGTTTTTT
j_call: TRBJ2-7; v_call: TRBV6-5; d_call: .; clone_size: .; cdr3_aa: CASSYGISYEQYF; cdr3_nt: TGTGCCAGCAGTTACGGCATCTCCTACGAGCAGTACTTC
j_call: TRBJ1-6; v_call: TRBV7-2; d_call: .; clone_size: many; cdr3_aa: CASSPGRRNSPLHF; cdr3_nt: TGTGCCAGCAGCCCGGGACGGCGAAATTCACCCCTCCACTTT
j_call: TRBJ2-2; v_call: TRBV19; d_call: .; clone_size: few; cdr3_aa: CASSRRADTGELFF; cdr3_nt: TGTGCCAGTAGTCGCAGGGCGGACACCGGGGAGCTGTTTTTT
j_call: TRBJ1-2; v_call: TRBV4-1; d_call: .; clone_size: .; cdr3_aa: CASSQGETYGYTF; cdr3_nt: TGCGCCAGCAGCCAAGGGGAGACCTATGGCTACACCTTC
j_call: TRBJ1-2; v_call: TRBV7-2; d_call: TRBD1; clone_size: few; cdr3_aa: CASSLLMAGGGYTF; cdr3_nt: TGTGCCAGCAGCTTGCTAATGGCAGGGGGGGGCTACACCTTC
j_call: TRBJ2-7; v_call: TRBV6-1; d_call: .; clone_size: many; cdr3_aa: CASRPDGGDYEQYF; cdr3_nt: TGTGCCAGCAGACCCGATGGCGGGGACTACGAGCAGTACTTC
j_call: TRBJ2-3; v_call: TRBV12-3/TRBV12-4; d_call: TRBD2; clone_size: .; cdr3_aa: CASSATGTITDTQYF; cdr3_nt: TGTGCCAGCAGTGCCACCGGGACTATCACAGATACGCAGTATTTT
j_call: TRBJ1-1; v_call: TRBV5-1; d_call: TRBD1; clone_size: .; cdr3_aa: CASSLSAGGTEAFF; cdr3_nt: TGCGCCAGCAGCTTGTCCGCAGGGGGCACTGAAGCTTTCTTT
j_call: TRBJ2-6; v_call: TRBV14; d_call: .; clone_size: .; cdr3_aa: CASSQAHGPGAGANVLTF; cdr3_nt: TGTGCCAGCAGCCAAGCCCACGGACCAGGGGCTGGGGCCAACGTCCTGACTTTC
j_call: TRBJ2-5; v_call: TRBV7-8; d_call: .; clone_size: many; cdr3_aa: CASSLRGLQQETQYF; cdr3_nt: TGTGCCAGCAGCTTAAGGGGACTCCAACAAGAGACCCAGTACTTC
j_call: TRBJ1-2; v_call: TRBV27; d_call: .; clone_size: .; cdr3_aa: CASSLTERGSYGYTF; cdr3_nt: TGTGCCAGCAGTCTTACGGAGAGGGGTTCCTATGGCTACACCTTC
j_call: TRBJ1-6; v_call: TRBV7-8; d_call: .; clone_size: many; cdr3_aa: CASSSPGPDSPLHF; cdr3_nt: TGTGCCAGCAGCTCCCCGGGGCCTGATTCACCCCTCCACTTT
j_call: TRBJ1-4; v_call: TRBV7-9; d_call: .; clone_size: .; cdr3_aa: CASSSQSRANEKLFF; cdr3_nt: TGTGCCAGCAGCTCTCAGTCGCGGGCTAATGAAAAACTGTTTTTT
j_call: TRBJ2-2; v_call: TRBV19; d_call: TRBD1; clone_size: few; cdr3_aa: CASSPTGGNTGELFF; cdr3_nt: TGTGCCAGTAGTCCGACAGGGGGCAACACCGGGGAGCTGTTTTTT
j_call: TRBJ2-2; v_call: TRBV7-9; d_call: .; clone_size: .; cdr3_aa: CASSTPAGELFF; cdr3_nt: TGTGCCAGCAGCACCCCGGCCGGGGAGCTGTTTTTT
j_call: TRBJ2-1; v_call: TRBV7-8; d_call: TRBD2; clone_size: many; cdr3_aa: CASSLGLAGVNEQFF; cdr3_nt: TGTGCCAGCAGCTTGGGGCTAGCGGGGGTCAATGAGCAGTTCTTC
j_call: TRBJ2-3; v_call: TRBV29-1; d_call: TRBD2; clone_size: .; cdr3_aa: CSVDLAGRGDTQYF; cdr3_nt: TGCAGCGTTGATCTAGCGGGGAGGGGAGATACGCAGTATTTT
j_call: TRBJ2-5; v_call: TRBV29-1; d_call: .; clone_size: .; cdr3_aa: CSVRVETQYF; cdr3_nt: TGCAGCGTTCGCGTGGAGACCCAGTACTTC
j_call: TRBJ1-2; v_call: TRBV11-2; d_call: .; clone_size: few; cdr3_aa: CASSAGRTPWGYTF; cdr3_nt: TGTGCCAGCAGCGCGGGTCGAACCCCCTGGGGCTACACCTTC
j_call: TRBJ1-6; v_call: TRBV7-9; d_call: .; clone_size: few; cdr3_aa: CASSGERNSPLHF; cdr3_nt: TGTGCCAGCAGCGGGGAGCGTAACTCACCCCTCCACTTT
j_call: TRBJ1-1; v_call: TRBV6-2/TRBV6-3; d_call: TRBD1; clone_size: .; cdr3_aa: CASSSAGTEPMNTEAFF; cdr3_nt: TGTGCCAGCAGTTCCGCCGGGACAGAGCCTATGAACACTGAAGCTTTCTTT
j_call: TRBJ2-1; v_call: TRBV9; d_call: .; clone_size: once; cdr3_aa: CASSVAGTLKMGNEQFF; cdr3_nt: TGTGCCAGCAGCGTAGCCGGGACACTCAAGATGGGGAATGAGCAGTTCTTC
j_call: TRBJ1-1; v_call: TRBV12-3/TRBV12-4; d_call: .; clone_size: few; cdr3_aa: CASSPIRLDTEAFF; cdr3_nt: TGTGCCAGCAGCCCTATCCGACTGGACACTGAAGCTTTCTTT
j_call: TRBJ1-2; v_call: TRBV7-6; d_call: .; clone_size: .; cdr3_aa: CASSLGSGFPNYGYTF; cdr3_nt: TGTGCCAGCAGCTTAGGAAGCGGGTTTCCTAACTATGGCTACACCTTC
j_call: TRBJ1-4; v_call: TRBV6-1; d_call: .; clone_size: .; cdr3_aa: CASRPGNEKLFF; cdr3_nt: TGTGCCAGCAGGCCGGGAAATGAAAAACTGTTTTTT
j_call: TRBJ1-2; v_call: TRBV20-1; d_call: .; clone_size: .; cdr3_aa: CSAHHRVHGYTF; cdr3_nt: TGCAGTGCCCACCACAGGGTTCACGGCTACACCTTC
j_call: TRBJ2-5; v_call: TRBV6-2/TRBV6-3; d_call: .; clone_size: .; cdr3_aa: CASSYFQETQYF; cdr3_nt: TGTGCCAGCAGTTACTTCCAAGAGACCCAGTACTTC
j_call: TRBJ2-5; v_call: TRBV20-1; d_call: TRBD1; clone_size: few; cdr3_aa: CSAWGQEKETQYF; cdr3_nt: TGCAGTGCTTGGGGACAGGAGAAAGAGACCCAGTACTTC
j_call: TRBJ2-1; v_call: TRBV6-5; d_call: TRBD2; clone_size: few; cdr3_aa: CASSKVAGAREDEQFF; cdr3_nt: TGTGCCAGCAGTAAGGTAGCGGGGGCCCGGGAGGATGAGCAGTTCTTC
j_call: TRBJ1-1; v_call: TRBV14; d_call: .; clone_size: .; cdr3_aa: CASSFAPNTEAFF; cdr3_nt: TGTGCCAGCAGCTTCGCCCCGAACACTGAAGCTTTCTTT
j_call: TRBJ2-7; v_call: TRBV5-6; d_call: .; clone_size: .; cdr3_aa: CASSLARRAGEQYF; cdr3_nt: TGTGCCAGCAGCTTGGCCAGGAGGGCGGGCGAGCAGTACTTC
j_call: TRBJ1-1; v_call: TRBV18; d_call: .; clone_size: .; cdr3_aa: CASSSDSPNTEAFF; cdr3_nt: TGTGCCAGCTCATCGGACAGCCCGAACACTGAAGCTTTCTTT
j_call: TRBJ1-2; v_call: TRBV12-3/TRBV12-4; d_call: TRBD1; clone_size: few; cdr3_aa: CASSRQGSYTF; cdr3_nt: TGTGCCAGCAGTCGACAGGGGAGCTACACCTTC
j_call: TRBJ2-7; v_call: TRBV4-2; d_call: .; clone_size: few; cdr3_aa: CASSQEWASDYEQYF; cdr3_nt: TGTGCCAGCAGCCAAGAGTGGGCTTCAGACTACGAGCAGTACTTC
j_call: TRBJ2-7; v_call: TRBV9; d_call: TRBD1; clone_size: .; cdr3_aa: CASSVGGQGVYEQYF; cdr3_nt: TGTGCCAGCAGCGTGGGAGGACAGGGAGTCTACGAGCAGTACTTC
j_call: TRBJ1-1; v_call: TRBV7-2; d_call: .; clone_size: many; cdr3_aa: CASSLGGENTEAFF; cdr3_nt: TGTGCCAGCAGCTTAGGGGGAGAGAACACTGAAGCTTTCTTT
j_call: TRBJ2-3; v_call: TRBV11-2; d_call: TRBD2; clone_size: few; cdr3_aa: CASSVAGASTDTQYF; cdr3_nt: TGTGCCAGCAGCGTAGCGGGGGCTAGCACAGATACGCAGTATTTT
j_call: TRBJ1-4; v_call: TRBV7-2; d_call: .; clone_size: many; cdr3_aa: CASSFEGRSNEKLFF; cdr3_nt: TGTGCCAGCAGCTTCGAGGGCCGATCTAATGAAAAACTGTTTTTT
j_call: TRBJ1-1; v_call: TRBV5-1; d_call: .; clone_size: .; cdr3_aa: CASSPNAAGLNTEAFF; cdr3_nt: TGCGCCAGCAGCCCTAATGCGGCGGGCCTGAACACTGAAGCTTTCTTT
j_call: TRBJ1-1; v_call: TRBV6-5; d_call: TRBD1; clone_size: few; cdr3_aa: CASSYLTGIGTEAFF; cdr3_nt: TGTGCCAGCAGTTACCTGACAGGGATAGGCACTGAAGCTTTCTTT
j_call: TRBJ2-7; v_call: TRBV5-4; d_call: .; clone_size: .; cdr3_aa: CASSPDSHEQYF; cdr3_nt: TGTGCCAGCAGCCCTGATAGCCACGAGCAGTACTTC
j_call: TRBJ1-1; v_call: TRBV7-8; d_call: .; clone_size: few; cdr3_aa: CASADTGQTNTEAFF; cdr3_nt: TGTGCCAGCGCAGACACTGGACAAACGAACACTGAAGCTTTCTTT
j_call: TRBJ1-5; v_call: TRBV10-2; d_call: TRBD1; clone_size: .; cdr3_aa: CASSETGGNQPQHF; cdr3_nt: TGCGCCAGCAGTGAAACAGGGGGCAATCAGCCCCAGCATTTT
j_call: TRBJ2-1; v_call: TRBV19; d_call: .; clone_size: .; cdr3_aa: CASREGPSSYNEQFF; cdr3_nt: TGTGCCAGTAGGGAAGGGCCAAGCTCCTACAATGAGCAGTTCTTC
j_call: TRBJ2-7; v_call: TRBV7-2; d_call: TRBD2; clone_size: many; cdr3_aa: CASSLGTSAISYEQYF; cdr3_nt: TGTGCCAGCAGCTTAGGGACTAGCGCTATCTCCTACGAGCAGTACTTC
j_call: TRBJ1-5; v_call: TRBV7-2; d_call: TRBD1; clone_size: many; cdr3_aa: CASSQGGTGRNNQPQHF; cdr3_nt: TGTGCCAGCAGTCAAGGCGGGACAGGCAGGAACAATCAGCCCCAGCATTTT
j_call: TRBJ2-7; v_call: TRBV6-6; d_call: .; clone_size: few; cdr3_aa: CASSIPTGESYEQYF; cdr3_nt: TGTGCCAGCAGCATCCCGACAGGCGAATCCTACGAGCAGTACTTC
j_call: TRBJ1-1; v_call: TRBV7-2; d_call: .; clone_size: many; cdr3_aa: CASSLEVAANTEAFF; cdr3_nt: TGTGCCAGCAGCTTAGAGGTGGCAGCCAACACTGAAGCTTTCTTT
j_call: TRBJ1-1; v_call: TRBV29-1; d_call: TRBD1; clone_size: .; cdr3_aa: CSAGQGEGNNEAFF; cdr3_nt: TGCAGCGCCGGACAGGGGGAAGGAAACAATGAAGCTTTCTTT
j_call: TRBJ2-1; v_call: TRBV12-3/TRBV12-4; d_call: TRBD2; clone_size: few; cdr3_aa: CASRHEPGLAVNEQFF; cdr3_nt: TGTGCCAGCAGACATGAACCGGGACTAGCGGTGAATGAGCAGTTCTTC
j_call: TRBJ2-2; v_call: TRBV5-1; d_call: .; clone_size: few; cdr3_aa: CASSLALTETNTGELFF; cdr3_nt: TGCGCCAGCAGCTTGGCCTTAACAGAGACCAACACCGGGGAGCTGTTTTTT
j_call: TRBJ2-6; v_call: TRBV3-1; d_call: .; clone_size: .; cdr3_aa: CASSLIGGSGANVLTF; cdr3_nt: TGTGCCAGCAGCCTGATAGGGGGCTCTGGGGCCAACGTCCTGACTTTC
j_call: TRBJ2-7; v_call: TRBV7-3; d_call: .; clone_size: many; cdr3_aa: CASSLSSAYEQYF; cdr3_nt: TGTGCCAGCAGCTTGAGTTCCGCCTACGAGCAGTACTTC
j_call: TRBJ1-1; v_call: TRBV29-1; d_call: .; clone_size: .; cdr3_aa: CSGGQMNTEAFF; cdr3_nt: TGCAGCGGAGGACAGATGAACACTGAAGCTTTCTTT
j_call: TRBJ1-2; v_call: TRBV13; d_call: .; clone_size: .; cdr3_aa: CASSLGPQPFYGYTF; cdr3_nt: TGTGCCAGCAGCTTGGGACCTCAACCCTTCTATGGCTACACCTTC
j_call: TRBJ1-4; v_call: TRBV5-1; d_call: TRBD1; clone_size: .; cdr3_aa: CASSLGGDRNEKLFF; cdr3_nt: TGCGCCAGCAGCTTGGGGGGGGACAGGAATGAAAAACTGTTTTTT
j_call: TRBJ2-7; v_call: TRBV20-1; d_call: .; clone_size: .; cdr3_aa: CSATGVDEQYF; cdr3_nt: TGCAGTGCCACGGGGGTCGACGAGCAGTACTTC
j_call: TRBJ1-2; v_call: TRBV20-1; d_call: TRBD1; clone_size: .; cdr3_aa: CSLRGQGATRGYGYTF; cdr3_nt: TGCAGTCTCCGGGGACAGGGGGCTACCCGAGGCTATGGCTACACCTTC
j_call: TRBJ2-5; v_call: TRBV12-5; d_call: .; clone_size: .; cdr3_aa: CASGPSPSETQYF; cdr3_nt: TGTGCTAGTGGCCCCAGCCCCAGTGAGACCCAGTACTTC